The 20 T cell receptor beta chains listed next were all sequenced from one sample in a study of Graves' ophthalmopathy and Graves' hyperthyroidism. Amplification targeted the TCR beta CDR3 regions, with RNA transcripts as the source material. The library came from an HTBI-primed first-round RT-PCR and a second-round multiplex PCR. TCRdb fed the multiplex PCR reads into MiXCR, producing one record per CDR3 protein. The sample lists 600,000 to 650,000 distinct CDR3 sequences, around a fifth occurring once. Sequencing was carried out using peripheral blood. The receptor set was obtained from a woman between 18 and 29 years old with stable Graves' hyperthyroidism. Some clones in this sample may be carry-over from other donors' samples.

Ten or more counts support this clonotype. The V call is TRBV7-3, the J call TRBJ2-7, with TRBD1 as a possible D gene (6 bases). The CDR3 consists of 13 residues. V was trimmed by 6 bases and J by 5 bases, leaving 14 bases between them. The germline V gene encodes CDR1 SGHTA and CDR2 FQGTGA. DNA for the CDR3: TGTGCCAGCAGGGCAACAGGGTCGCACGAGCAGTACTTC. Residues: CASRATGSHEQYF.

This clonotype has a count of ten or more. CDR3 region: CASSIEGPSNQPQHF. DNA for the CDR3: TGTGCCAGTAGTATAGAGGGCCCTAGCAATCAGCCCCAGCATTTT. The chain combines TRBV19 with TRBJ1-5; D not certain. Germline CDR1 LNHDA, CDR2 SQIVND (reference sequence). The V end was cut by 0 bases, the J end by 0 bases, with 6 bases between. The CDR3 is 15 amino acids.

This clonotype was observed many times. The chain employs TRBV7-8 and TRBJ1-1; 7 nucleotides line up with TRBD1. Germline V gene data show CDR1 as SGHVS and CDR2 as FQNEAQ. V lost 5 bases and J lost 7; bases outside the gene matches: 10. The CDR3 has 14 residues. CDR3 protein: CASSIGGGLIEAFF. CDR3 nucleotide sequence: TGTGCCAGCAGCATCGGAGGGGGCCTAATTGAAGCTTTCTTT.

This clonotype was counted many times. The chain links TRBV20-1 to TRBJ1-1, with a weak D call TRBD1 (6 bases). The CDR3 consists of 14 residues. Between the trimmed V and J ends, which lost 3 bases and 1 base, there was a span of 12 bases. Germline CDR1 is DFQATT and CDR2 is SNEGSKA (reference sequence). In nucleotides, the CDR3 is TGCAGTGCTAGCGACGACAGGTCGAACACTGAAGCTTTCTTT. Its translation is CSASDDRSNTEAFF.

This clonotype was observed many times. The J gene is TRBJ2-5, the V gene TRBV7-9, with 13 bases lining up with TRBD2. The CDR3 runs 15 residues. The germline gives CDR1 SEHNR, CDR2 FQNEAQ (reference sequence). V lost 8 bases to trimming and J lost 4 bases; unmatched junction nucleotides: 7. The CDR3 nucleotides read TGTGCCAGCTCGCGACTAGCGGGAGGATCAGAGACCCAGTACTTC. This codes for CASSRLAGGSETQYF.

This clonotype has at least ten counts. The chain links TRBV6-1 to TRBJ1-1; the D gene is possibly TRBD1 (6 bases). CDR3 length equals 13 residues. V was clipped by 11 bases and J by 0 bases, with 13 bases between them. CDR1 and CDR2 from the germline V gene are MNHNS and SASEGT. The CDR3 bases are TGTGCCTCACTGGGGGCCCTGAACACTGAAGCTTTCTTT. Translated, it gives CASLGALNTEAFF.

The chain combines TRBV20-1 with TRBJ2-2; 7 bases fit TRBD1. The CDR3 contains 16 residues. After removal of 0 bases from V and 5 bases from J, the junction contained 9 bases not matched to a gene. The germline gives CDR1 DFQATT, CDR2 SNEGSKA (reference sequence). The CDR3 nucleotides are TGCAGTGCTAGAGATCGACGACAGGGTGTAACCGGGGAGCTGTTTTTT. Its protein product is CSARDRRQGVTGELFF.

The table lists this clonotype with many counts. The CDR3 sequence is CATNLLGGVTDTQYF. CDR3 bases: TGTGCCACCAACCTCCTCGGGGGGGTAACAGATACGCAGTATTTT. The chain joins TRBV7-6 to TRBJ2-3; 8 bases fit TRBD2. The CDR3 extends over 15 amino acids. Germline loops: CDR1 SGHVS, CDR2 FNYEAQ. The V gene end was trimmed by 10 bases and the J gene end by 3 bases; junction bases not matched to a gene: 12.

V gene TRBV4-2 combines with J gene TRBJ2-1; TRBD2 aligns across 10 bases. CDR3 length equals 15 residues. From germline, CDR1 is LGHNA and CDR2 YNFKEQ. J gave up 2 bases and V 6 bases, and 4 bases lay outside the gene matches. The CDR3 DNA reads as TGTGCCAGCAGTCCCGGGACTAGCGCCTACAATGAGCAGTTCTTC. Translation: CASSPGTSAYNEQFF.

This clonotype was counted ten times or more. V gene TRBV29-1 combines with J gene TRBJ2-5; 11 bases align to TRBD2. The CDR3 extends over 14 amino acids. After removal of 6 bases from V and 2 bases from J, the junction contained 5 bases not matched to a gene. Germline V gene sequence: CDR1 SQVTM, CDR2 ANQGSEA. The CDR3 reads CSVRGLAEQETQYF. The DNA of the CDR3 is TGCAGCGTGAGGGGACTAGCGGAACAAGAGACCCAGTACTTC.

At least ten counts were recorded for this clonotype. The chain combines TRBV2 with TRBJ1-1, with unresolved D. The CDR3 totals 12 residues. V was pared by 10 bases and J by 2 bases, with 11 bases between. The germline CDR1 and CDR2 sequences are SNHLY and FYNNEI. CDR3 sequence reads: CANERENTEAFF. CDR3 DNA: TGTGCCAACGAGAGAGAAAACACTGAAGCTTTCTTT.

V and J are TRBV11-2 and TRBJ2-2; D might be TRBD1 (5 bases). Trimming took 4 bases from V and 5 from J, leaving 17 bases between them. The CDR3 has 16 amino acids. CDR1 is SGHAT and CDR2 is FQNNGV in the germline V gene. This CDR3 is CASSSQPGAMTGELFF. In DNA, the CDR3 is TGTGCCAGCAGCTCGCAGCCTGGGGCCATGACCGGGGAGCTGTTTTTT.

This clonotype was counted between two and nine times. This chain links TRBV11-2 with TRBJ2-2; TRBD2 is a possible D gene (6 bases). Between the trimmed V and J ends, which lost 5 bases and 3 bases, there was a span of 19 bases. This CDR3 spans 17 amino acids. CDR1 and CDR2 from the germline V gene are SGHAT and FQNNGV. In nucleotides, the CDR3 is TGTGCCAGCAGCCCAAGTGGAGTAGCGGACCACACCGGGGAGCTGTTTTTT. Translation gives CASSPSGVADHTGELFF.

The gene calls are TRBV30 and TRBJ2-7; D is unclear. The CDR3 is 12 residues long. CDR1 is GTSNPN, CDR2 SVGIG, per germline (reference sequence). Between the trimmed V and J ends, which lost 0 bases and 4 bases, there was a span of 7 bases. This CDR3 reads CAWSVTGYEQYF. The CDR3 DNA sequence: TGTGCCTGGAGTGTAACGGGTTACGAGCAGTACTTC.

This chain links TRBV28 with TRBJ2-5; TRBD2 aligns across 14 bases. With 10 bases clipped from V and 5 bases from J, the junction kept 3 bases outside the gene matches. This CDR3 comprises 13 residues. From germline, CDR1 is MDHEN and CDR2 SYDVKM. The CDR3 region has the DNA TGTGCCACCTGGACTAGCGGGAGGGAGACCCAGTACTTC. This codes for CATWTSGRETQYF. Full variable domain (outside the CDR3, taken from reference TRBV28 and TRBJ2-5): DVKVTQSSRYLVKRTGEKVFLECVQDMDHENMFWYRQDPGLGLRLIYFSYDVKMKEKGDIPEGYSVSREKKERFSLILESASTNQTSMYLCATWTSGRETQYFGPGTRLLVL.

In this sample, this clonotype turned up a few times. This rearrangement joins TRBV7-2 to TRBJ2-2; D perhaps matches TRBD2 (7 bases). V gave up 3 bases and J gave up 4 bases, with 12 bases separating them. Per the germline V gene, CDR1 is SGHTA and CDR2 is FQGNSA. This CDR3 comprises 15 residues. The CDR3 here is CASSLAGALTGELFF. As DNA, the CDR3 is TGTGCCAGCAGCTTGGCGGGGGCCCTCACCGGGGAGCTGTTTTTT. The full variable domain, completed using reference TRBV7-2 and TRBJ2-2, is GAGVSQSPSNKVTEKGKDVELRCDPISGHTALYWYRQSLGQGLEFLIYFQGNSAPDKSGLPSDRFSAERTGGSVSTLTIQRTQQEDSAVYLCASSLAGALTGELFFGEGSRLTVL.

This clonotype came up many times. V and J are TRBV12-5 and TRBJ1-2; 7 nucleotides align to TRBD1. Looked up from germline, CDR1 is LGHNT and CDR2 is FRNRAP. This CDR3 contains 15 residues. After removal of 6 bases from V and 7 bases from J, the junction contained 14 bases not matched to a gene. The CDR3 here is CASGPPGQPPPGYTF. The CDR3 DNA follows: TGTGCTAGTGGACCACCGGGACAGCCTCCCCCTGGCTACACCTTC.

The CDR3 is CASSDRTGGIDIQYF. DNA of the CDR3: TGTGCCAGCAGTGATCGGACAGGGGGTATAGACATTCAGTACTTC. The chain employs TRBV6-1 and TRBJ2-4, with 10 bases aligning to TRBD1. The CDR3 length is 15 residues. The germline CDR1 and CDR2 sequences are MNHNS and SASEGT. V was clipped by 3 bases and J by 8 bases; unmatched bases: 7.

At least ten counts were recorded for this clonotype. The DNA of the CDR3 is TGTGCCTGGAGTGCCAAGACACACACTGAAGCTTTCTTT. Amino acids: CAWSAKTHTEAFF. The rearrangement uses TRBV30 and TRBJ1-1; D remains ambiguous. This CDR3 has 13 amino acids. V lost 1 base, J lost 3 bases, and 9 bases lay in between. Germline-derived CDR1 and CDR2 are GTSNPN and SVGIG (reference sequence).

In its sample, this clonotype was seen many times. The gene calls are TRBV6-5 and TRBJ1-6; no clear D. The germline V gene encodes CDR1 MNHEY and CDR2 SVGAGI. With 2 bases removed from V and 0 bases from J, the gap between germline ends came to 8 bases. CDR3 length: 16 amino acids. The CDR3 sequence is CASSYALSSYNSPLHF. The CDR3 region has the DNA TGTGCCAGCAGTTACGCCTTGAGCTCCTATAATTCACCCCTCCACTTT.